Each of the 20 T cell receptor beta chains below was sequenced from the same sample in a study of identical twins. In TCRdb, the 5' RACE reads were re-called with MiXCR into one record per CDR3 protein. The data contain approximately 220,000 distinct CDR3 sequences, less than 8% of them singletons. The sample was also linked to a second study, of yellow fever vaccine responses in identical twins.

Material for sequencing was memory (CD45RO+) T cells sorted from blood. The receptors were gathered from a woman aged 18 to 35 in good health.

This clonotype has at least ten counts. The chain couples TRBV7-2 to TRBJ2-1, with D uncertain. This CDR3 spans 15 amino acids. V dropped 5 bases and J dropped 1 base, with 12 bases sitting between them. Germline V CDR1 and CDR2: SGHTA, FQGNSA. In DNA form, the CDR3 reads TGTGCCAGCAGCCGGAGCGCCAGTTCCTACAATGAGCAGTTCTTC. It yields the protein CASSRSASSYNEQFF. The entire variable domain, with the rest obtained from reference TRBV7-2 and TRBJ2-1, is as follows: GAGVSQSPSNKVTEKGKDVELRCDPISGHTALYWYRQSLGQGLEFLIYFQGNSAPDKSGLPSDRFSAERTGGSVSTLTIQRTQQEDSAVYLCASSRSASSYNEQFFGPGTRLTVL.

V gene TRBV7-3 combines with J gene TRBJ2-3; TRBD2 is a possible D gene (7 bases). Per germline, CDR1 SGHTA and CDR2 FQGTGA. This CDR3 has 19 residues. V shed 0 bases and J shed 1 base, with 20 bases lying between them. CDR3 sequence: CASSLTGGPGGGGTDTQYF. The CDR3 region has the DNA TGTGCCAGCAGCTTAACAGGGGGTCCGGGCGGGGGAGGCACAGATACGCAGTATTTT.

This rearrangement joins TRBV19 to TRBJ2-3, with D hard to call. Germline V CDR1 and CDR2: LNHDA, SQIVND (reference sequence). The CDR3 length is 13 residues. With 7 bases removed from V and 0 bases from J, the gap between germline ends came to 8 bases. The CDR3 is CASTSDSTDTQYF. The CDR3 nucleotides are TGTGCCAGTACCTCCGACAGCACAGATACGCAGTATTTT. The whole variable domain, remainder taken from reference TRBV19 and TRBJ2-3, is DGGITQSPKYLFRKEGQNVTLSCEQNLNHDAMYWYRQDPGQGLRLIYYSQIVNDFQKGDIAEGYSVSREKKESFPLTVTSAQKNPTAFYLCASTSDSTDTQYFGPGTRLTVL.

V gene TRBV10-3 combines with J gene TRBJ2-1; either TRBD1 or TRBD2 may supply D (5 bases each). Germline V gene lookup returns CDR1 ENHRY and CDR2 SYGVKD. The CDR3 is 14 residues long. Trimming pared 6 bases from V and 7 bases from J, leaving 16 bases between. The CDR3 reads CAIRTTGTGNEQFF. CDR3 DNA sequence: TGTGCCATCAGAACGACCGGGACGGGAAATGAGCAGTTCTTC.

This clonotype was seen repeatedly, ten times or more. V and J are TRBV12-3 or TRBV12-4 and TRBJ2-1; weak D call: TRBD2 (5 bases). The V end lost 3 bases, the J end lost 3 bases, and 12 bases lay between the germline ends. This CDR3 is 15 amino acids long. This chain's CDR3 is CASSFSSGGYNEQFF. CDR3 DNA sequence: TGTGCCAGCAGTTTTTCTTCCGGAGGCTACAATGAGCAGTTCTTC.

This clonotype was detected ten times or more. The chain recombines TRBV2 with TRBJ1-5; TRBD1 might be the D (6 bases). The ends were cut back, 3 bases at V and 1 base at J, with 13 bases in the middle. Germline V gives CDR1 SNHLY, CDR2 FYNNEI. The CDR3 is 16 residues long. Here the CDR3 DNA reads TGTGCCAGCAGTGATCTAACAGGGAGCAGCAATCAGCCCCAGCATTTT. The encoded protein is CASSDLTGSSNQPQHF.

This chain joins TRBV6-1 and TRBJ2-5; possible D gene TRBD1, 6 bases. CDR1 is MNHNS and CDR2 is SASEGT in the germline V gene. V lost 6 bases and J lost 0, with 14 bases in between. This CDR3 is built from 15 residues. In DNA, the CDR3 is TGTGCCAGCAGGGACAGAAAAGTGTACCAAGAGACCCAGTACTTC. Protein sequence: CASRDRKVYQETQYF.

There are many counts of this clonotype. V usage is TRBV20-1 and J usage is TRBJ2-7; the match to TRBD1 covers 7 bases. The germline V gene has CDR1 DFQATT and CDR2 SNEGSKA (reference sequence). The V gene end was trimmed by 0 bases and the J gene end by 7 bases; junction bases not matched to a gene: 6. The CDR3 has 13 amino acids. CDR3 sequence: CSARDRGYGEQYF. CDR3 DNA: TGCAGTGCTAGAGACAGGGGGTATGGAGAGCAGTACTTC.

The chain uses TRBV11-1 and TRBJ2-2, with TRBD1 matching over 9 bases. Germline V CDR1 and CDR2: SGHAT, FQDESV (reference sequence). The CDR3 totals 16 residues. Germline trimming cut 3 bases from V and 4 bases from J; bases unmatched to any gene: 6. The CDR3 reads CASSLGQGGLTGELFF. Written as DNA, the CDR3 is TGTGCCAGCAGCTTGGGACAGGGTGGGCTCACCGGGGAGCTGTTTTTT.

CDR3 sequence (DNA): TGTGCCATCAGTGAGGCTTTGGCGGGGGGTTCCCGAACAGATACGCAGTATTTT. Protein sequence: CAISEALAGGSRTDTQYF. The chain uses TRBV10-3 and TRBJ2-3, with 8 bases fitting TRBD2. There are 18 residues in the CDR3. Looked up from germline, CDR1 is ENHRY and CDR2 is SYGVKD. V was clipped by 2 bases and J by 3 bases; unmatched bases: 13.

The chain combines TRBV5-1 with TRBJ2-7; a weak D match, TRBD2 (6 bases). The V gene's germline CDR1 is SGHRS and CDR2 YFSETQ. The CDR3 sequence is 11 residues long. V lost 0 bases to trimming and J lost 9 bases, with 7 bases between them. This CDR3 reads CASSLGRGQYF. The CDR3 DNA follows: TGCGCCAGCAGCTTGGGGAGGGGGCAGTACTTC.

This clonotype was seen more than once but under ten times. The chain combines TRBV7-6 with TRBJ2-3; 10 bases are a match to TRBD2. V was pared by 5 bases and J by 4 bases, with 6 bases of the junction left unmatched. This CDR3 comprises 15 residues. Germline V gene data show CDR1 as SGHVS and CDR2 as FNYEAQ. In DNA, the CDR3 is TGTGCCAGCAGCGGGGCAGCGGGGGGGCCAGATACGCAGTATTTT. It encodes CASSGAAGGPDTQYF.

This clonotype turned up a few times. This chain's CDR3 is CASSETHTDTQYF. Written as DNA, the CDR3 is TGTGCCAGCAGTGAGACACACACAGATACGCAGTATTTT. The genes are TRBV6-1 and TRBJ2-3; D not resolved. Between the trimmed V and J ends, which lost 3 bases and 2 bases, there was a span of 6 bases. The germline V gene has CDR1 MNHNS and CDR2 SASEGT. This CDR3 has 13 amino acids.

The genes are TRBV7-9 and TRBJ2-1; no clear D. The V end lost 1 base, the J end lost 5 bases, and 3 bases lay between the germline ends. The CDR3 is 12 amino acids. Germline V gene data show CDR1 as SEHNR and CDR2 as FQNEAQ (reference sequence). CDR3 sequence reads: CASSLGHNEQFF. CDR3 nucleotide sequence: TGTGCCAGCAGCTTAGGACACAATGAGCAGTTCTTC.

This clonotype was detected only a few times. The gene calls are TRBV7-2 and TRBJ1-1; 8 bases map to TRBD1. Germline CDR1 and CDR2: SGHTA and FQGNSA. The CDR3 spans 14 residues. With 6 bases clipped from V and 4 bases from J, the junction kept 7 bases outside the gene matches. The CDR3 region has the DNA TGTGCCAGCAGACAGGGGGATAAAGGCACTGAAGCTTTCTTT. This encodes CASRQGDKGTEAFF.

As for this clonotype: A much larger clone differs from this one at a single base, so this may be a read error. This sequence joins TRBV3-1 and TRBJ2-1, with TRBD2 matching over 8 bases. This CDR3 region has 17 residues. Germline CDR1 is LGHDT and CDR2 is YNNKEL (reference sequence). In DNA, the CDR3 is TGTGCCAGCTGCCATTTCAGTGACGGGGGGGCCTACAATGAGCAGTTCTTC. Its protein is CASCHFSDGGAYNEQFF.

In its sample, this clonotype was seen many times. The chain is built from TRBV20-1 and TRBJ1-5; D remains ambiguous. The V end was cut by 3 bases, the J end by 0 bases, with 9 bases between. Germline CDR1 reads DFQATT; CDR2 reads SNEGSKA (reference sequence). The CDR3 covers 14 residues. The CDR3 here is CSASRGNSNQPQHF. CDR3 in DNA: TGCAGTGCTAGCCGGGGTAATAGCAATCAGCCCCAGCATTTT.

This clonotype was seen at least ten times. One junction end disagrees with the germline gene, perhaps due to a read error. The V gene is TRBV12-3 or TRBV12-4, the J gene TRBJ2-5; 12 bases match TRBD2. This CDR3 has 12 amino acids. CDR3 sequence (DNA): TGTGCCAGCAGTCTAGCGGGGGGGCTCCAGTACTTC. Amino acids: CASSLAGGLQYF.

This clonotype has at least ten counts. The CDR3 DNA follows: TGTGCCAGCAGCTACGGGGACCTGGGTGAAGCTTTCTTT. Translating it yields CASSYGDLGEAFF. This chain links TRBV14 with TRBJ1-1, with a possible D match to TRBD1 (5 bases). CDR3 size: 13 residues. V dropped 5 bases and J dropped 7 bases, with 14 bases sitting between them. From germline, CDR1 is SGHDN and CDR2 FVKESK.

DNA for the CDR3: TGTGCCAGCAGCCCCGGGGACAGGGAATTGAACACCGGGGAGCTGTTTTTT. Protein: CASSPGDRELNTGELFF. The rearrangement joins TRBV11-2 to TRBJ2-2; 9 positions match TRBD1. V lost 5 bases and J lost 1; bases outside the gene matches: 8. Germline V CDR1 and CDR2: SGHAT, FQNNGV. CDR3 length: 17 residues.